These T cell receptor beta chains were read from a single sample in a study of blood T cell repertoires in COVID-19. Sequencing was performed with immunoSEQ multiplex PCR; in TCRdb, only in-frame clones are kept and a portion is missing. Found here are about 20,000 clones, approximately 85% of them singletons; the top ten hold about 61%. Sequencing was carried out using peripheral blood. These receptors were taken from an elderly man with acute or convalescent COVID-19. CDR3s include the opening cysteine and the closing phenylalanine or tryptophan. A D gene is named only where the DNA matches it firmly. For some rows the clone size is stated as once, few or many, or as a class when expanded; others skip it.

clone size	V gene	J gene	D gene	CDR3 protein	CDR3 DNA
NA	TRBV15	TRBJ2-7	NA	CATSSRDFPYEQYF	TGTGCCACCAGCAGCCGGGACTTCCCCTACGAGCAGTACTTC
NA	TRBV7-9	TRBJ2-1	TRBD2	CASSLEVGLAGANEQFF	TGTGCCAGCAGCTTAGAAGTTGGGCTAGCGGGAGCCAATGAGCAGTTCTTC
once	TRBV4-3	TRBJ2-5	TRBD2	CASSQRLAGWETQYF	TGCGCCAGCAGCCAAAGACTAGCGGGCTGGGAGACCCAGTACTTC
NA	TRBV10-1	TRBJ2-2	NA	CASSDRTSANTGELFF	TGCGCCAGCAGTGATCGGACAAGTGCGAACACCGGGGAGCTGTTTTTT
NA	TRBV6-5	TRBJ1-4	NA	CASSYRGGNEKLFF	TGTGCCAGCAGTTACCGGGGGGGGAATGAAAAACTGTTTTTT
NA	TRBV6-1	TRBJ1-6	NA	CASSEVKLSPLHF	TGTGCCAGCAGTGAAGTTAAGCTTTCACCCCTCCACTTT
NA	TRBV6-2/TRBV6-3	TRBJ2-3	NA	CASSYPPQPRFSTDTQYF	TGTGCCAGCAGTTATCCCCCCCAGCCCAGGTTCAGCACAGATACGCAGTATTTT
NA	TRBV5-6	TRBJ1-5	NA	CASSLGHTGWGNQPQHF	TGTGCCAGCAGCTTGGGGCATACAGGGTGGGGCAATCAGCCCCAGCATTTT
few	TRBV28	TRBJ1-4	TRBD1	CASSQQGSNEKLFF	TGTGCCAGCAGTCAACAGGGGTCTAATGAAAAACTGTTTTTT
NA	TRBV11-2	TRBJ2-5	NA	CASRTRPQETQYF	TGTGCCAGCAGGACTAGGCCTCAAGAGACCCAGTACTTC
NA	TRBV5-6	TRBJ2-7	TRBD2	CASSLGLAVSYEQYF	TGTGCCAGCAGCTTGGGGCTAGCGGTCTCCTACGAGCAGTACTTC